The 8 T cell receptor beta chains presented below share a single source sample, sequenced in a study of shared clonotypes between healthy human individuals. Assay used: immunoSEQ multiplex PCR; TCRdb lists only in-frame clones, some missing. The data hold 2.5 million or so clones, with approximately 94% observed a single time. The specimen was naive CD4+ T cells sorted from blood. Subset noted: CD45RA+ positively selected. The receptor source for this set is a man between 18 and 29 years old in good health.

The V gene is TRBV7-9, the J gene TRBJ2-5; 8 bases are a match to TRBD2. V dropped 5 bases and J dropped 2; count of bases not matched to a gene: 10. CDR3 size: 16 residues. The germline V gene has CDR1 SEHNR and CDR2 FQNEAQ (reference sequence). CDR3 sequence reads: CASSKSGSGVQETQYF. The CDR3, as DNA: TGTGCCAGCAGCAAATCGGGTAGCGGGGTTCAAGAGACCCAGTACTTC.

V and J are TRBV6-5 and TRBJ2-3, with 7 bases aligning to TRBD2. Germline V CDR1 and CDR2: MNHEY, SVGAGI. V was clipped by 3 bases and J by 3 bases; unmatched bases: 6. CDR3 size: 15 residues. The CDR3 nucleotides read TGTGCCAGCAGTTATGGGACTAACCCTACAGATACGCAGTATTTT. Translating gives CASSYGTNPTDTQYF.

Notes on this clone: This CDR3 is also generated by other DNA sequences in the sample. This chain links TRBV7-2 with TRBJ1-3; no definite D call. This CDR3 spans 14 amino acids. The V and J ends lost 11 bases and 0 bases respectively, with 14 bases between them. Germline V gene sequence: CDR1 SGHTA, CDR2 FQGNSA. In DNA, the CDR3 is TGTGCCTCGAGTCTGGGGAGCTCTGGAAACACCATATATTTT. Its translation: CASSLGSSGNTIYF.

The V and J genes are TRBV19 and TRBJ1-5; 7 nucleotides match TRBD1. With V trimmed by 5 bases and J by 3 bases, 7 bases remained unmatched. The CDR3 has 15 amino acids. CDR1 is LNHDA and CDR2 is SQIVND in the germline V gene (reference sequence). The CDR3 loop reads CASSLQGIDNQPQHF. DNA of the CDR3: TGTGCCAGTAGTCTACAGGGGATTGACAATCAGCCCCAGCATTTT.

The V and J genes are TRBV5-4 and TRBJ1-2; TRBD1 matches 8 bases. From germline, CDR1 is SGHNT and CDR2 YYREEE (reference sequence). The CDR3 length is 17 residues. Losses at the gene ends were 3 bases for V and 3 bases for J; bases not matched to a gene: 13. Here the CDR3 reads CASSSGQGVQGYYGYTF. The CDR3 DNA is TGTGCCAGCAGCTCCGGACAGGGAGTTCAAGGTTACTATGGCTACACCTTC.

This clone came up a few times. The rearrangement joins TRBV28 to TRBJ2-5; 11 nucleotides match TRBD2. V trimming: 4 bases; J trimming: 2 bases; junction bases outside the gene matches: 3. The CDR3 is 15 amino acids. Germline CDR1 and CDR2: MDHEN and SYDVKM. CDR3 nucleotide sequence: TGTGCCAGCAGTTCCGGGACTAGCGGACAAGAGACCCAGTACTTC. It codes for CASSSGTSGQETQYF.

This chain links TRBV5-6 with TRBJ1-2, with D possibly matching TRBD1 (6 bases). V was trimmed by 0 bases and J by 8 bases, leaving 11 bases between them. Per germline, CDR1 SGHDT and CDR2 YYEEEE. This CDR3 contains 13 residues. CDR3 bases: TGTGCCAGCAGCTTGGATACAGGGACCGGCTACACCTTC. Amino acid sequence: CASSLDTGTGYTF.

The gene calls are TRBV2 and TRBJ2-5; 10 bases are shared with TRBD2. Germline assignment: CDR1 SNHLY and CDR2 FYNNEI. CDR3 length: 18 residues. Germline trimming cut 2 bases from V and 0 bases from J; bases unmatched to any gene: 9. This CDR3 reads CASSERLAGAGYQETQYF. CDR3 sequence (DNA): TGTGCCAGCAGTGAAAGGCTAGCGGGAGCCGGGTACCAAGAGACCCAGTACTTC.